The 16 T cell receptor beta chains below were found in one sample sequenced in a study of blood T cell repertoires in COVID-19. The repertoire was sequenced with immunoSEQ multiplex PCR; TCRdb's copy has only in-frame clones and lacks some. The top ten clones hold 15% to 20% of a sample with approximately 200,000 clones, 70% to 90% of them seen once. Sequencing was done on a sample of peripheral blood. The receptors shown here come from a person between 65 and 79 years old with COVID-19, enrolled during active disease.

The chain recombines TRBV4-1 with TRBJ1-3; D is uncertain. The germline CDR1 and CDR2 sequences are MGHRA and YSYEKL. CDR3 size: 14 residues. The ends were cut back, 10 bases at V and 0 bases at J, with 13 bases in the middle. The CDR3 region is CANRTENSGNTIYF. Here the CDR3 DNA reads TGCGCCAACCGAACAGAAAACTCTGGAAACACCATATATTTT.

The chain employs TRBV28 and TRBJ2-3, with 9 bases identical to TRBD2. V was clipped by 6 bases and J by 8 bases; unmatched bases: 12. The germline V gene has CDR1 MDHEN and CDR2 SYDVKM. This CDR3 region has 15 residues. CDR3 protein: CASRHGLARVGTQYF. As DNA, the CDR3 is TGTGCCAGCAGGCACGGACTAGCGCGAGTAGGTACGCAGTATTTT. Full variable domain (remainder filled in from reference TRBV28 and TRBJ2-3): DVKVTQSSRYLVKRTGEKVFLECVQDMDHENMFWYRQDPGLGLRLIYFSYDVKMKEKGDIPEGYSVSREKKERFSLILESASTNQTSMYLCASRHGLARVGTQYFGPGTRLTVL.

The CDR3 sequence: CASSLELAGTSGELFF. DNA for the CDR3: TGCGCCAGCAGCTTGGAACTAGCGGGAACCTCCGGGGAGCTGTTTTTT. The chain employs TRBV5-1 and TRBJ2-2; 10 bases map to TRBD2. Germline assignment: CDR1 SGHRS and CDR2 YFSETQ. This CDR3 is 16 amino acids long. With V trimmed by 0 bases and J by 6 bases, 5 bases remained unmatched.

This clone was seen just once. The chain joins TRBV5-5 to TRBJ1-6, with unresolved D. The germline V gene has CDR1 SGHKS and CDR2 YYEKEE (reference sequence). The CDR3 runs to 15 residues. Trimming removed 0 bases from V and 9 bases from J, with 13 bases in between. The CDR3 DNA follows: TGTGCCAGCAGCTTGGTGGGCAGACAATCTTCACCCCTCCACTTT. As protein: CASSLVGRQSSPLHF.

The chain links TRBV6-5 to TRBJ1-4; TRBD1 aligns across 9 bases. The germline V gene encodes CDR1 MNHEY and CDR2 SVGAGI. The junction had 5 bases not matched to a gene; V was cut back by 6 bases and J by 6 bases. The CDR3 is 14 amino acids. The CDR3 coding sequence is TGTGCCAGCAGGCGACAGGGGGTGGATGAAAAACTGTTTTTT. Translated: CASRRQGVDEKLFF.

V gene TRBV20-1 combines with J gene TRBJ1-5; no clear D gene. The V gene's germline CDR1 is DFQATT and CDR2 SNEGSKA (reference sequence). Trimming cost V 3 bases and J 4 bases, with 10 bases left between them. This CDR3 spans 13 amino acids. The CDR3 nucleotides read TGCAGTGCTAGTTCCAGGAATAATCAGCCCCAGCATTTT. As protein: CSASSRNNQPQHF.

The chain recombines TRBV28 with TRBJ1-5; weak D call: TRBD1 (6 bases). There are 15 residues in the CDR3. The ends were cut back, 6 bases at V and 3 bases at J, with 15 bases in the middle. Germline-derived CDR1 and CDR2 are MDHEN and SYDVKM. Here the CDR3 reads CASSPQQGVNQPQHF. The CDR3 DNA is TGTGCCAGCAGCCCTCAACAGGGAGTCAATCAGCCCCAGCATTTT.

The chain carries TRBV7-9 and TRBJ2-7; 7 bases map to TRBD1. V lost 5 bases and J lost 5; bases outside the gene matches: 6. The CDR3 is 13 residues long. CDR1 is SEHNR and CDR2 is FQNEAQ in the germline V gene (reference sequence). The DNA for the CDR3 is TGTGCCAGCAGCCGAGGGACAGATAACGAGCAGTACTTC. Protein sequence: CASSRGTDNEQYF.

The genes are TRBV5-8 and TRBJ1-2, with TRBD1 identical over 10 bases. CDR1 is SGHTS, CDR2 YDEGEE, per germline. With V trimmed by 2 bases and J by 2 bases, 9 bases remained unmatched. This CDR3 has 17 residues. Written as DNA, the CDR3 is TGTGCCAGCAGCTTAGGACAGGGGGTTACGGAGAACTATGGCTACACCTTC. Translating it yields CASSLGQGVTENYGYTF. Full variable domain (remainder filled in from reference TRBV5-8 and TRBJ1-2): EAGVTQSPTHLIKTRGQQATLRCSPISGHTSVYWYQQALGLGLQFLLWYDEGEERNRGNFPPRFSGRQFPNYSSELNVNALELEDSALYLCASSLGQGVTENYGYTFGSGTRLTVV.

V gene TRBV14 combines with J gene TRBJ2-1; 8 nucleotides align to TRBD1. The CDR3 totals 14 residues. The ends lost 1 base at V and 6 bases at J; junction bases unmatched: 2. Looked up from germline, CDR1 is SGHDN and CDR2 is FVKESK. The CDR3 sequence is CASSQVRGLNEQFF. CDR3 sequence (DNA): TGTGCCAGCAGCCAAGTCAGGGGGCTCAATGAGCAGTTCTTC.

V gene TRBV11-2 combines with J gene TRBJ1-1, with D possibly being TRBD1 (5 bases). The V end lost 2 bases, the J end lost 1 base, and 8 bases lay between the germline ends. The CDR3 spans 14 residues. Germline CDR1 reads SGHAT; CDR2 reads FQNNGV. The CDR3 is CASSLYRGNTEAFF. The CDR3 DNA is TGTGCCAGCAGCTTATATAGGGGGAACACTGAAGCTTTCTTT.

The chain joins TRBV3-1 (or the pseudogene TRBV3-2) to TRBJ1-5; D remains ambiguous. CDR3 length: 13 residues. V dropped 2 bases and J dropped 6 bases, with 8 bases sitting between them. The germline V gene has CDR1 LGHDT and CDR2 YNNKEL (reference sequence). CDR3 bases: TGTGCCAGCAGCCAATCACAGTCTCAGCCCCAGCATTTT. It specifies CASSQSQSQPQHF.

The V call is TRBV19, the J call TRBJ2-3, with 8 positions matching TRBD2. The CDR3 runs to 16 residues. The V gene's germline CDR1 is LNHDA and CDR2 SQIVND (reference sequence). V lost 4 bases to trimming and J lost 2 bases; unmatched junction nucleotides: 8. CDR3 sequence reads: CASSNRLASSTDTQYF. DNA of the CDR3: TGTGCCAGTAGTAACAGACTAGCGAGTTCCACAGATACGCAGTATTTT.

The rearrangement joins TRBV7-2 to TRBJ1-5; TRBD1 matches at 8 bases. The ends lost 2 bases at V and 6 bases at J; junction bases unmatched: 9. CDR1 SGHTA and CDR2 FQGNSA come from the germline V gene. The CDR3 is 16 residues long. The chain's CDR3 is CASSLRGPGGLQPQHF. The CDR3 DNA is TGTGCCAGCAGCTTACGCGGGCCAGGGGGCCTTCAGCCCCAGCATTTT.

The count of this clone is one. The chain links TRBV2 to TRBJ1-3, with D perhaps matching TRBD1 (6 bases). CDR1 and CDR2 from the germline V gene are SNHLY and FYNNEI. CDR3 length: 14 residues. Trimming took 5 bases from V and 4 from J, leaving 12 bases between them. CDR3 in amino acids: CASSYRQDGNTIYF. The CDR3 DNA is TGTGCCAGCAGTTATCGACAGGACGGAAACACCATATATTTT.

A single count supports this clone. J is TRBJ1-1 and V is TRBV7-2; D is ambiguous. The CDR3 contains 14 residues. V lost 5 bases and J 4 bases, leaving 14 bases between the germline ends. The germline CDR1 and CDR2 sequences are SGHTA and FQGNSA. The CDR3 is CASSPLPAGTEAFF. Written as DNA, the CDR3 is TGTGCCAGCAGCCCCCTTCCGGCGGGCACTGAAGCTTTCTTT.